This entry concerns a single T cell receptor (beta chain). Its antigen is unidentified. Germline V lookup: CDR1 MNHEY, CDR2 SVGAGI. V was trimmed by 2 bases and J by 8 bases, leaving 5 bases between them. There are 11 residues in the CDR3. Profiled with immunoSEQ multiplex PCR; TCRdb holds only in-frame clones, not every one. The sample includes roughly 82,000 clones, about four fifths of them seen just once. The sample belongs to a study of identifying expanded T cells in peripheral blood. Whole-study results and caveats: Over about two and four weeks, about 15 and 19 clones changed, versus approximately 1.2 between replicates. Across healthy donors, higher total template counts meant significantly greater roughly two-week count variance.

During the collection period, no donor immune events like infections were recorded. Sequences were obtained from blood. The sequence derives from a person aged 18 to 69 in good health. V usage is TRBV6-5 and J usage is TRBJ2-3; D is possibly TRBD2 (5 bases). The CDR3 nucleotides are TGTGCCAGCAGTTACAGCGGTACGCAGTATTTT. Protein: CASSYSGTQYF.